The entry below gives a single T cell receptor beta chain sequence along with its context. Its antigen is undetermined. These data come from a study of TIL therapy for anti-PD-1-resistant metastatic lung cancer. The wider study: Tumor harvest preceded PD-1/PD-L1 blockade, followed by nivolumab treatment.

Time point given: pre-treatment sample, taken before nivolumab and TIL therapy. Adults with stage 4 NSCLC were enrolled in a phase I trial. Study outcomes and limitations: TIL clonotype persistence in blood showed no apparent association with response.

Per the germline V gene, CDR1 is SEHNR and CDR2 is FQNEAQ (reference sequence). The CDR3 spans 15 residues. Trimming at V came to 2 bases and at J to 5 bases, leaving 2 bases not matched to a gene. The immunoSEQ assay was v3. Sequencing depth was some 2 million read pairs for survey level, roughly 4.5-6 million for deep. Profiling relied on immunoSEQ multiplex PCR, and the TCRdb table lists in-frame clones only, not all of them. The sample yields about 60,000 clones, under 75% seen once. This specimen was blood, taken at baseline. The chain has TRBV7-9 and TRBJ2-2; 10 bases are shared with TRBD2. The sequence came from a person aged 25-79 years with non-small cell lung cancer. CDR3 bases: TGTGCCAGCAGCTTATATAGCGGGAGGACCGGGGAGCTGTTTTTT. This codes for CASSLYSGRTGELFF.